The clone carrying this T cell receptor (beta chain) has more than one count but fewer than ten. What it binds is not known. The data are from a study of T cell repertoires in cytomegalovirus infection. Looking at the study overall: CMV infection plus the matching HLA type was flagged by public TCR beta signatures.

TCRdb passed the reads through MiXCR, listing each CDR3 protein once. The sample records roughly 500,000 distinct CDR3 sequences, about 39% being singletons. V trimming: 4 bases; J trimming: 1 base; junction bases outside the gene matches: 5. Looked up from germline, CDR1 is MNHEY and CDR2 is SMNVEV (reference sequence). The CDR3 loop spans 15 amino acids. V usage is TRBV27 and J usage is TRBJ2-5; 8 bases agree with TRBD1. This TCR was recovered from a human donor in good health (CMV status not recorded). Some clones in this sample may be carry-over from other donors' samples. Sequencing used cultured PBMCs, obtained from culture after CMV antigen stimulation. CDR3 amino acids: CASSSFTGGQETQYF. The CDR3 region has the DNA TGTGCCAGCAGTTCATTTACAGGGGGCCAAGAGACCCAGTACTTC.